The 32 T cell receptor beta chains below come from one sample, sequenced in a study of T-cell reconstitution after alpha-beta-depleted transplantation in children. Unique molecular identifiers were incorporated into the prepared TCRbeta library. TCRdb re-analysed the PCR reads in MiXCR, keeping a single row per CDR3 protein. The sample contains 80,000 or so distinct CDR3 sequences, 13% to 15% of which appear only once. The source was PBMCs, mostly from graft donor cells, collected 180 days after TCRalphabeta/CD19-depleted stem cell transplant. Receptors originate from a male patient aged 2-15 years who had a stem cell transplant for acute lymphoblastic leukemia, so the T cells may come from the graft donor.

This chain links TRBV20-1 with TRBJ2-1; 9 bases agree with TRBD2. V lost 3 bases and J lost 3; bases outside the gene matches: 12. The CDR3 sequence is 17 residues long. Germline CDR1 and CDR2: DFQATT and SNEGSKA (reference sequence). DNA for the CDR3: TGCAGTGCTAGCCACAGGCCTAGCGGGAAAATCTACAATGAGCAGTTCTTC. This encodes CSASHRPSGKIYNEQFF.

This clonotype has only a few counts. The rearrangement joins TRBV7-9 to TRBJ1-2; TRBD1 might be the D (6 bases). V lost 4 bases, J lost 4 bases, and 19 bases lay in between. CDR1 and CDR2 (germline): SEHNR, FQNEAQ (reference sequence). This CDR3 has 16 residues. This CDR3 reads CASSSQGTQRFYGYTF. In DNA form, the CDR3 reads TGTGCCAGCAGCTCGCAGGGGACCCAGCGTTTCTATGGCTACACCTTC.

This clonotype has a handful of counts. The V and J genes are TRBV27 and TRBJ2-6; 8 bases match TRBD2. Germline CDR1 reads MNHEY; CDR2 reads SMNVEV (reference sequence). The V gene end was trimmed by 2 bases and the J gene end by 0 bases; junction bases not matched to a gene: 3. The CDR3 has 17 amino acids. CDR3: CASSLIAGSSGANVLTF. The CDR3 DNA is TGTGCCAGCAGTTTAATAGCGGGATCCTCTGGGGCCAACGTCCTGACTTTC.

The table lists this clonotype with many counts. This chain connects TRBV7-8 to TRBJ2-1; 7 bases are a match to TRBD2. This CDR3 contains 16 residues. V was clipped by 1 base and J by 6 bases; unmatched bases: 9. In germline, CDR1 is SGHVS, CDR2 FQNEAQ. The CDR3 DNA reads TGTGCCAGCAGCTTAGAAGGGTGGGGGGGGATCAATGAGCAGTTCTTC. It specifies CASSLEGWGGINEQFF.

This clonotype was found a few times. The J gene is TRBJ1-4, the V gene TRBV27; D call uncertain. The CDR3 loop spans 13 amino acids. The V end lost 10 bases, the J end lost 7 bases, and 16 bases lay between the germline ends. CDR1 MNHEY and CDR2 SMNVEV come from the germline V gene (reference sequence). Here the CDR3 reads CATKPGGSEKLFF. DNA for the CDR3: TGTGCCACCAAGCCCGGTGGGAGTGAAAAACTGTTTTTT.

The chain uses TRBV15 and TRBJ1-1; maybe TRBD1 (5 bases). This CDR3 is built from 13 residues. V shed 1 base and J shed 7 bases, with 10 bases lying between them. Germline assignment: CDR1 LNHNV and CDR2 YYDKDF (reference sequence). The CDR3 region is CATSRADSFEAFF. The DNA of the CDR3 is TGTGCCACCAGCAGAGCCGACAGTTTTGAAGCTTTCTTT. The full variable domain, completed using reference TRBV15 and TRBJ1-1, is DAMVIQNPRYQVTQFGKPVTLSCSQTLNHNVMYWYQQKSSQAPKLLFHYYDKDFNNEADTPDNFQSRRPNTSFCFLDIRSPGLGDTAMYLCATSRADSFEAFFGQGTRLTVV.

This clonotype was recorded once. The chain employs TRBV6-4 and TRBJ2-1; the D is unclear. The CDR3 is 15 amino acids. The germline CDR1 and CDR2 sequences are MRHNA and SNTAGT. V was clipped by 7 bases and J by 5 bases, with 18 bases between them. CDR3 sequence reads: CASTSPQQPNNEQFF. The CDR3 region has the DNA TGTGCCAGCACCTCGCCCCAACAGCCTAACAATGAGCAGTTCTTC.

This chain joins TRBV6-2 or TRBV6-3 and TRBJ2-4; D might be TRBD1 or TRBD2, each matching 5 bases. V was clipped by 5 bases and J by 5 bases, with 19 bases between them. Germline V gene sequence: CDR1 MNHEY, CDR2 SVGEGT. The CDR3 covers 16 residues. The DNA of the CDR3 is TGTGCCAGCAGTATCTCCGGGACCCCGAGCCAAAACATTCAGTACTTC. It specifies CASSISGTPSQNIQYF.

The J gene is TRBJ2-5, the V gene TRBV29-1, with 7 bases aligning to TRBD1. V lost 5 bases, J lost 4 bases, and 7 bases stayed unmatched. In germline, CDR1 is SQVTM, CDR2 ANQGSEA. CDR3 length: 13 amino acids. Written as DNA, the CDR3 is TGCAGCGTTTACCAGGGGGATTTAGAGACCCAGTACTTC. Encoded protein: CSVYQGDLETQYF. The variable domain in full, with the rest retrieved from reference TRBV29-1 and TRBJ2-5, is SAVISQKPSRDICQRGTSLTIQCQVDSQVTMMFWYRQQPGQSLTLIATANQGSEATYESGFVIDKFPISRPNLTFSTLTVSNMSPEDSSIYLCSVYQGDLETQYFGPGTRLLVL.

This chain uses TRBV5-4 with TRBJ1-5, with a possible D match to TRBD1 (5 bases). This CDR3 spans 14 amino acids. V dropped 1 base and J dropped 4 bases, with 9 bases sitting between them. Germline CDR1 reads SGHNT; CDR2 reads YYREEE (reference sequence). The CDR3 loop is CASSLRQGNQPQHF. The DNA of the CDR3 is TGTGCCAGCAGCTTGCGGCAGGGAAATCAGCCCCAGCATTTT.

This clonotype was found a few times. The chain combines TRBV9 with TRBJ2-1; 8 bases match TRBD2. Per germline, CDR1 SGDLS and CDR2 YYNGEE. J lost 7 bases, V lost 4 bases, and 10 bases had no gene match. The CDR3 spans 15 residues. CDR3 amino acids: CASSPQGGRLNEQFF. CDR3 sequence (DNA): TGTGCCAGCAGCCCCCAGGGCGGGAGGTTAAATGAGCAGTTCTTC.

CDR3 DNA sequence: TGTGCCAGCAGCGTAGTTACAGCCAACACCGGGGAGCTGTTTTTT. This gives the protein CASSVVTANTGELFF. This chain joins TRBV9 and TRBJ2-2; D is unclear. The CDR3 has 15 residues. Trimming removed 0 bases from V and 2 bases from J, with 8 bases in between. The germline gives CDR1 SGDLS, CDR2 YYNGEE.

This clonotype has at least ten counts. This chain connects TRBV7-2 to TRBJ2-5; D not certain. Between the trimmed V and J ends, which lost 5 bases and 5 bases, there was a span of 6 bases. This CDR3 is built from 11 residues. Germline CDR1 reads SGHTA; CDR2 reads FQGNSA. CDR3 nucleotide sequence: TGTGCCAGCAGCCCGCGGGAGACCCAGTACTTC. Protein sequence: CASSPRETQYF.

The rearrangement joins TRBV28 to TRBJ1-2; D is uncertain. Germline values: CDR1 MDHEN, CDR2 SYDVKM. There are 13 residues in the CDR3. Trimming stripped 8 bases from V and 8 bases from J, with 18 bases between. The CDR3 sequence: CASGPGLLFGYTF. The CDR3 coding sequence is TGTGCCAGCGGCCCCGGGCTCCTCTTCGGCTACACCTTC.

This clonotype was observed a few times. The chain combines TRBV28 with TRBJ2-2; the match to TRBD1 covers 8 bases. The ends lost 1 base at V and 3 bases at J; junction bases unmatched: 10. This CDR3 has 18 amino acids. The V gene's germline CDR1 is MDHEN and CDR2 SYDVKM. CDR3: CASSLYVTGDYDTGELFF. Here the CDR3 DNA reads TGTGCCAGCAGTTTATACGTGACAGGGGATTATGACACCGGGGAGCTGTTTTTT.

The DNA of the CDR3 is TGTGCCAGCAGTTTTGGGGGGAGGGAAAGCACAGATACGCAGTATTTT. Protein product: CASSFGGRESTDTQYF. The J gene is TRBJ2-3, the V gene TRBV7-9; 7 positions agree with TRBD2. The CDR3 is 16 amino acids. Per germline, CDR1 SEHNR and CDR2 FQNEAQ (reference sequence). Trimming cost V 6 bases and J 0 bases; bases outside gene matches: 9.

This chain uses TRBV9 with TRBJ1-1; no definite D call. V was shortened by 4 bases and J by 2 bases, with 12 bases between the two germline ends. This CDR3 region has 14 residues. Germline lookup yields CDR1 SGDLS and CDR2 YYNGEE. CDR3 coding DNA: TGTGCCAGCAGCCCCGGGCACAGCAACACTGAAGCTTTCTTT. Translating it yields CASSPGHSNTEAFF. Full variable domain (rest looked up from reference TRBV9 and TRBJ1-1): DSGVTQTPKHLITATGQRVTLRCSPRSGDLSVYWYQQSLDQGLQFLIQYYNGEERAKGNILERFSAQQFPDLHSELNLSSLELGDSALYFCASSPGHSNTEAFFGQGTRLTVV.

The chain combines TRBV28 with TRBJ2-7; the match to TRBD1 covers 7 bases. Germline loops: CDR1 MDHEN, CDR2 SYDVKM. The junction had 12 bases not matched to a gene; V was cut back by 3 bases and J by 7 bases. This CDR3 has 15 residues. The CDR3 coding sequence is TGTGCCAGCAGTTTGGGACAGCGGTGGCGTAAGGAGCAGTACTTC. Translation gives CASSLGQRWRKEQYF. Full variable domain (outside the CDR3, taken from reference TRBV28 and TRBJ2-7): DVKVTQSSRYLVKRTGEKVFLECVQDMDHENMFWYRQDPGLGLRLIYFSYDVKMKEKGDIPEGYSVSREKKERFSLILESASTNQTSMYLCASSLGQRWRKEQYFGPGTRLTVT.

This clonotype was detected ten times or more. The chain is built from TRBV12-3 or TRBV12-4 and TRBJ2-7; TRBD1 matches at 7 bases. The CDR3 covers 14 residues. The junction had 7 bases not matched to a gene; V was cut back by 5 bases and J by 3 bases. In nucleotides, the CDR3 is TGTGCCAGCAGTATCCCGGGACAGCTCTACGAGCAGTACTTC. It yields the protein CASSIPGQLYEQYF.

The CDR3 bases are TGTGCCAGCAAACTAATCAATGAGCAGTTCTTC. Translated, it gives CASKLINEQFF. This chain links TRBV6-2 or TRBV6-3 with TRBJ2-1, with unresolved D. V was trimmed by 7 bases and J by 6 bases, leaving 7 bases between them. CDR3 length: 11 amino acids. Germline lookup yields CDR1 MNHEY and CDR2 SVGEGT.

This clonotype was observed a handful of times. The rearrangement uses TRBV6-1 and TRBJ2-4, with 9 bases lining up with TRBD1. The CDR3 is 15 residues long. The trim removed 2 bases at V and 7 bases at J, leaving 6 bases unmatched. Germline values: CDR1 MNHNS, CDR2 SASEGT. CDR3 nucleotide sequence: TGTGCCAGCAGTGAACAAGGGACAGGGATGAACATTCAGTACTTC. Translated, it gives CASSEQGTGMNIQYF.

The V call is TRBV5-1, the J call TRBJ2-7; 8 bases match TRBD2. Germline V gives CDR1 SGHRS, CDR2 YFSETQ. This CDR3 comprises 15 residues. The V gene end was trimmed by 0 bases and the J gene end by 3 bases; junction bases not matched to a gene: 5. The CDR3 sequence: CASSLEGLVNYEQYF. CDR3 bases: TGCGCCAGCAGCTTGGAGGGACTAGTAAACTACGAGCAGTACTTC.

The chain links TRBV28 to TRBJ2-2; D is ambiguous. From germline, CDR1 is MDHEN and CDR2 SYDVKM. This CDR3 contains 12 residues. The germline V and J ends were trimmed by 3 bases and 6 bases, with 5 bases remaining between them. Here the CDR3 reads CASSFGSGELFF. CDR3 in DNA: TGTGCCAGCAGTTTCGGATCCGGGGAGCTGTTTTTT.

This clonotype has just a few counts. The chain has TRBV4-2 and TRBJ1-5, with 8 bases identical to TRBD1. This CDR3 is built from 18 residues. V shed 4 bases and J 6 bases; nucleotides not matched to a gene: 17. Germline assignment: CDR1 LGHNA and CDR2 YNFKEQ. CDR3 sequence reads: CASSLTGTGYSQVQPQHF. The CDR3 nucleotides read TGTGCCAGCAGCCTGACCGGGACAGGTTATAGTCAAGTTCAGCCCCAGCATTTT.

V is TRBV7-2 and J is TRBJ2-2; TRBD1 matches at 8 bases. The V gene end was trimmed by 4 bases and the J gene end by 1 base; junction bases not matched to a gene: 2. Germline CDR1 is SGHTA and CDR2 is FQGNSA. This CDR3 spans 15 amino acids. CDR3 sequence reads: CASSSGGENTGELFF. As DNA, the CDR3 is TGTGCCAGCAGCTCAGGGGGCGAGAACACCGGGGAGCTGTTTTTT.

This clonotype was seen at least ten times. This chain joins TRBV12-3 or TRBV12-4 and TRBJ2-4; D gene uncertain. V lost 5 bases and J 1 base, leaving 12 bases between the germline ends. CDR3 length: 15 amino acids. Here the CDR3 DNA reads TGTGCCAGCAGTCGTAATAGGCTCGCCAAAAACATTCAGTACTTC. It translates to CASSRNRLAKNIQYF.

This clonotype was detected ten times or more. This chain connects TRBV15 to TRBJ2-3; D is perhaps TRBD2 (6 bases). Germline values: CDR1 LNHNV, CDR2 YYDKDF (reference sequence). Trimming took 3 bases from V and 0 from J, leaving 10 bases between them. CDR3 length: 15 residues. CDR3 in DNA: TGTGCCACCAGCAGGACTAGACGTAGCACAGATACGCAGTATTTT. It encodes CATSRTRRSTDTQYF.

This clonotype appeared a few times. V is TRBV6-2 or TRBV6-3 and J is TRBJ1-2; 9 nucleotides align to TRBD1. The CDR3 spans 13 residues. With V trimmed by 4 bases and J by 6 bases, 3 bases remained unmatched. Looked up from germline, CDR1 is MNHEY and CDR2 is SVGEGT. The CDR3 loop reads CASSFRDRDGYTF. The CDR3, as DNA: TGTGCCAGCAGTTTCCGGGACAGGGATGGCTACACCTTC.

Only a few counts were recorded for this clonotype. This chain joins TRBV7-2 and TRBJ1-6; D is possibly TRBD1 (6 bases). The ends were cut back, 0 bases at V and 0 bases at J, with 6 bases in the middle. The CDR3 loop spans 16 amino acids. From germline, CDR1 is SGHTA and CDR2 FQGNSA. The CDR3 DNA reads TGTGCCAGCAGCTTAGCGGGGGCCTCCTATAATTCACCCCTCCACTTT. Its translation: CASSLAGASYNSPLHF.

This clonotype has a count of ten or more. This rearrangement joins TRBV7-2 to TRBJ2-5; D is ambiguous. CDR3 length: 14 residues. Trimming removed 2 bases from V and 4 bases from J, with 11 bases in between. The germline V gene encodes CDR1 SGHTA and CDR2 FQGNSA. The CDR3, as DNA: TGTGCCAGCAGCTTATCGGCATATCCAGAGACCCAGTACTTC. Its protein is CASSLSAYPETQYF.

The chain links TRBV7-2 to TRBJ2-7; D remains unclear. The CDR3 covers 12 residues. The V gene lost 6 bases and the J gene lost 6 bases, with 12 bases spanning the gap. Germline V gene sequence: CDR1 SGHTA, CDR2 FQGNSA. CDR3 in amino acids: CASSSNRLEQYF. In DNA, the CDR3 is TGTGCCAGCAGTTCAAATCGGCTCGAGCAGTACTTC.

The chain employs TRBV4-2 and TRBJ1-4; TRBD1 agrees at 7 bases. The length of the CDR3 is 16 residues. CDR1 is LGHNA, CDR2 YNFKEQ, per germline. With 2 bases clipped from V and 1 base from J, the junction kept 4 bases outside the gene matches. CDR3 bases: TGTGCCAGCAGCCAAATGTGGACAGGAACTAATGAAAAACTGTTTTTT. This gives the protein CASSQMWTGTNEKLFF.